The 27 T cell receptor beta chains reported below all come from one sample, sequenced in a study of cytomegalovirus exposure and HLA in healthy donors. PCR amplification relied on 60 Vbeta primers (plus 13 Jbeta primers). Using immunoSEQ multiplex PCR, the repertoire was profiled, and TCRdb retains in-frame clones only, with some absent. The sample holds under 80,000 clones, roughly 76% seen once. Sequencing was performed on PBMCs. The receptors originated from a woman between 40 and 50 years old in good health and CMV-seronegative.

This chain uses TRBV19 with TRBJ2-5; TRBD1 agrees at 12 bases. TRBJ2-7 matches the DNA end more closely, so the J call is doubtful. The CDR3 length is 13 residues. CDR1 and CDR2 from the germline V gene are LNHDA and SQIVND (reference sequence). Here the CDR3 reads CASGTGGRYEQYF. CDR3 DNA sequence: TGTGCCAGTGGGACAGGGGGCCGCTACGAGCAGTACTTC.

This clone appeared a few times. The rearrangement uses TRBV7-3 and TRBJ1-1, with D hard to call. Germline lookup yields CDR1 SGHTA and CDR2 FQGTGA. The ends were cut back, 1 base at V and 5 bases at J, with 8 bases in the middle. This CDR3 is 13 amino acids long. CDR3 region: CASSLNRGTEAFF. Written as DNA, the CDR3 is TGTGCCAGCAGCTTAAATCGGGGAACTGAAGCTTTCTTT.

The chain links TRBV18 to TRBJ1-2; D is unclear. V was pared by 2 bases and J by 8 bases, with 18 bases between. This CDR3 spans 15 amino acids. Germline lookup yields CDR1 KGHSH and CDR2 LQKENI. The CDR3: CASSPTPGSEGGYTF. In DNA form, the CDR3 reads TGTGCCAGCTCACCAACCCCCGGTTCCGAGGGAGGCTACACCTTC.

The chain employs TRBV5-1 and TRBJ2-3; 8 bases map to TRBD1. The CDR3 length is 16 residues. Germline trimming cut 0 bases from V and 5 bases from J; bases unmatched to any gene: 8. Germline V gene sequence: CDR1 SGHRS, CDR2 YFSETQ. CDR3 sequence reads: CASSLGDRSVGDTQYF. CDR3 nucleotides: TGCGCCAGCAGCTTGGGGGACAGGTCCGTCGGAGATACGCAGTATTTT.

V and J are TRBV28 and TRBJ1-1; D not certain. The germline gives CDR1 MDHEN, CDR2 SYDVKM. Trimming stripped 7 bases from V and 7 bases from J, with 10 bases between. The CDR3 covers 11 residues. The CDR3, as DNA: TGTGCCAGCACCGTGTTTAGTGAAGCTTTCTTT. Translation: CASTVFSEAFF.

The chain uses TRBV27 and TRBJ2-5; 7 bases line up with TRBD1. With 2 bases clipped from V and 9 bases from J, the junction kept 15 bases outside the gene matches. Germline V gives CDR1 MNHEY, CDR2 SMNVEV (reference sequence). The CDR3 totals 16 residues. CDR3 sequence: CASSLVFNRGIAAQYF. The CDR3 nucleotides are TGTGCCAGCAGTTTAGTATTTAACAGGGGAATTGCGGCCCAGTACTTC.

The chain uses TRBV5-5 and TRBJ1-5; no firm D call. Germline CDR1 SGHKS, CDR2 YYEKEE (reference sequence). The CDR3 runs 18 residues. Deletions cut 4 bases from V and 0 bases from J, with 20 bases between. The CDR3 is CASSALPSGINSNQPQHF. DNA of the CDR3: TGTGCCAGCAGCGCGCTCCCTTCAGGCATCAATAGCAATCAGCCCCAGCATTTT.

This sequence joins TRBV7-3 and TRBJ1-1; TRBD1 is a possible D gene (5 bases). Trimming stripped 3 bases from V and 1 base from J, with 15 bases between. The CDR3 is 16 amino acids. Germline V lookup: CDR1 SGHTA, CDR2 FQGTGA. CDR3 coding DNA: TGTGCCAGCAGCTTGAGGCCCCCGACAGCGAACACTGAAGCTTTCTTT. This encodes CASSLRPPTANTEAFF.

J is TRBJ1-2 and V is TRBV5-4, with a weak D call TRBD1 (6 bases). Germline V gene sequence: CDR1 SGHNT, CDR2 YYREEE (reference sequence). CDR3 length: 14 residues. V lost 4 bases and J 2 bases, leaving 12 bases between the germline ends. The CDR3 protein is CASSEDRLNYGYTF. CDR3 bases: TGTGCCAGCAGCGAAGACAGGTTAAACTATGGCTACACCTTC.

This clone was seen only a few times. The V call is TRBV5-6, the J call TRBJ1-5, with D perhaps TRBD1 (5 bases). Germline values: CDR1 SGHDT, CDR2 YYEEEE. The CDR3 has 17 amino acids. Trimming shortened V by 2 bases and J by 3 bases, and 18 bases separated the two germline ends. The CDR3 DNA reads TGTGCCAGCAGCTTACTTAGACCAGACAGTTACAATCAGCCCCAGCATTTT. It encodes CASSLLRPDSYNQPQHF.

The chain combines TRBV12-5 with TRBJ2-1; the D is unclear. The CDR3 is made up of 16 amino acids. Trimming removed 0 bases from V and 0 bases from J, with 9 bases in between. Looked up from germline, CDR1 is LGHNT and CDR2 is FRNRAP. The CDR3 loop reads CASGLVVTSSYNEQFF. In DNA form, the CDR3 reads TGTGCTAGTGGTTTGGTAGTAACGAGCTCCTACAATGAGCAGTTCTTC.

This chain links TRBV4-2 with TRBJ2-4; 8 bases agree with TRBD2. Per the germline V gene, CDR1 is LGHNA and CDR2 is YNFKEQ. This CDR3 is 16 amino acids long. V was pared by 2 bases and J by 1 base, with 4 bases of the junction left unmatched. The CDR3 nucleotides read TGTGCCAGCAGCCAAAGTTCTAGCGGGGCCAAAAACATTCAGTACTTC. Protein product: CASSQSSSGAKNIQYF.

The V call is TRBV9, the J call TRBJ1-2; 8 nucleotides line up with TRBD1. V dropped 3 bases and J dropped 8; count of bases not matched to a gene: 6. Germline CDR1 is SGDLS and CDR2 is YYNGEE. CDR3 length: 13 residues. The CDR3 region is CASSAGGAEGYTF. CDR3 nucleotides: TGTGCCAGCAGCGCAGGGGGCGCGGAAGGCTACACCTTC.

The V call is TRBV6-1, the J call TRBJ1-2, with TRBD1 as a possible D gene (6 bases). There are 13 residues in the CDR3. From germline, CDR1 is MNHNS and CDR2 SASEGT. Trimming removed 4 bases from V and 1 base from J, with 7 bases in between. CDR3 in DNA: TGTGCCAGCAGTGTACAGGGTAACTATGGCTACACCTTC. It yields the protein CASSVQGNYGYTF.

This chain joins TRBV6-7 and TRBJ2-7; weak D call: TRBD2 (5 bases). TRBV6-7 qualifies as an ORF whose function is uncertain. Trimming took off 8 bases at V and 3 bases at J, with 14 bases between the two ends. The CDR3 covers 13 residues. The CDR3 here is CASLPDAGYEQYF. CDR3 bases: TGTGCCAGCCTCCCGGACGCGGGCTACGAGCAGTACTTC.

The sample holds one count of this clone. CDR3 bases: TGTGCCAGCAGCTTGGGACTAGCGAATTACAATGAGCAGTTCTTC. Amino acid sequence: CASSLGLANYNEQFF. This chain uses TRBV5-5 with TRBJ2-1, with 8 bases matching TRBD2. Germline-derived CDR1 and CDR2 are SGHKS and YYEKEE (reference sequence). CDR3 length: 15 amino acids. V shed 0 bases, J shed 4 bases, and the junction held 3 bases outside the gene matches.

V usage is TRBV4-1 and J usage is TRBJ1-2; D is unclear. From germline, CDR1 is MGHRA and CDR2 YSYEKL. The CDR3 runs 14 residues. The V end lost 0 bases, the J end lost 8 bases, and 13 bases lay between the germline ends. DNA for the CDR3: TGCGCCAGCAGCCAAGATGGGCAGGTACGAGGCTACACCTTC. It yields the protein CASSQDGQVRGYTF.

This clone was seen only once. In DNA form, the CDR3 reads TGTGCCAGCAGCGTAGGGGGGGCCGGGACTAGTATTACAGATACGCAGTATTTT. Protein: CASSVGGAGTSITDTQYF. This chain links TRBV9 with TRBJ2-3; TRBD2 matches 8 bases. CDR1 and CDR2 from the germline V gene are SGDLS and YYNGEE. This CDR3 has 18 residues. V was pared by 0 bases and J by 3 bases, with 12 bases of the junction left unmatched.

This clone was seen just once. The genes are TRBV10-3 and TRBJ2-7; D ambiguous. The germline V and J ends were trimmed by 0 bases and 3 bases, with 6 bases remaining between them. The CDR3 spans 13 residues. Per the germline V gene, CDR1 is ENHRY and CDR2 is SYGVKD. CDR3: CAISESLSYEQYF. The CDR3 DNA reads TGTGCCATCAGTGAGTCATTGAGCTACGAGCAGTACTTC.

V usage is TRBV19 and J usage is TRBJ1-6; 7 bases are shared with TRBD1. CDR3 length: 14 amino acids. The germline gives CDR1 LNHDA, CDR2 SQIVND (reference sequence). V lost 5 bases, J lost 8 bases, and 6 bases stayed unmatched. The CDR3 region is CASSLRQGHSPLHF. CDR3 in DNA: TGTGCCAGTAGTTTGCGACAGGGACATTCACCCCTCCACTTT.

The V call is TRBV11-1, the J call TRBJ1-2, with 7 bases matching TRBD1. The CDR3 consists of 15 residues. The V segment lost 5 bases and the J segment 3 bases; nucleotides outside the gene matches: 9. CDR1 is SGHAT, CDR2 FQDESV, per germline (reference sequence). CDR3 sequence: CASSRNRGWDYGYTF. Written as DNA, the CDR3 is TGTGCCAGCAGCCGAAACAGGGGCTGGGACTATGGCTACACCTTC. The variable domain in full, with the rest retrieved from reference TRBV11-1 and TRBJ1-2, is EAEVAQSPRYKITEKSQAVAFWCDPISGHATLYWYRQILGQGPELLVQFQDESVVDDSQLPKDRFSAERLKGVDSTLKIQPAELGDSAMYLCASSRNRGWDYGYTFGSGTRLTVV.

For the CDR3, the DNA is TGTGCCAGCGGAAGCTTATCAGAACTAATCTCTGGGGCCAACGTCCTGACTTTC. It yields the protein CASGSLSELISGANVLTF. The V and J genes are TRBV27 and TRBJ2-6; D is ambiguous. Germline V gene sequence: CDR1 MNHEY, CDR2 SMNVEV (reference sequence). The CDR3 runs to 18 residues. With 8 bases removed from V and 0 bases from J, the gap between germline ends came to 20 bases.

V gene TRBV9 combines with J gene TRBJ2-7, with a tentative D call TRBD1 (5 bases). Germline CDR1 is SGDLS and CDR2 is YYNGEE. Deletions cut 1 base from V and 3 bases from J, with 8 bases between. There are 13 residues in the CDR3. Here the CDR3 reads CASSVQGGYEQYF. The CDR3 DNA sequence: TGTGCCAGCAGCGTACAGGGTGGCTACGAGCAGTACTTC.

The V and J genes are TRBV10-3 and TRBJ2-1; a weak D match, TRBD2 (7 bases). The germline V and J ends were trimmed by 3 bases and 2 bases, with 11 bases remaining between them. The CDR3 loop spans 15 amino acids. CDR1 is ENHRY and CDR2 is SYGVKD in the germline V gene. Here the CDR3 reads CAISERGGAYNEQFF. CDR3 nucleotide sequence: TGTGCCATCAGTGAAAGGGGGGGAGCCTACAATGAGCAGTTCTTC.

CDR3 in amino acids: CASSARQGAYEQYF. In DNA form, the CDR3 reads TGTGCCAGCAGTGCTCGACAGGGGGCCTACGAGCAGTACTTC. The V gene is TRBV6-1, the J gene TRBJ2-7, with 9 nucleotides matching TRBD1. The junction had 3 bases not matched to a gene; V was cut back by 4 bases and J by 2 bases. Per the germline V gene, CDR1 is MNHNS and CDR2 is SASEGT. The CDR3 runs 14 residues.

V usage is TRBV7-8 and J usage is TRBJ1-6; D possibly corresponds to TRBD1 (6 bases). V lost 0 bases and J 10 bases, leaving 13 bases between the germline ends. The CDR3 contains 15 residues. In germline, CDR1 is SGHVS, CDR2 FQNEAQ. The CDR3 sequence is CASSLANRERSPLHF. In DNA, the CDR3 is TGTGCCAGCAGCTTAGCGAACAGGGAGAGATCACCCCTCCACTTT. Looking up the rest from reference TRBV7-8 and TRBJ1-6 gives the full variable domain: GAGVSQSPRYKVAKRGQDVALRCDPISGHVSLFWYQQALGQGPEFLTYFQNEAQLDKSGLPSDRFFAERPEGSVSTLKIQRTQQEDSAVYLCASSLANRERSPLHFGNGTRLTVT.

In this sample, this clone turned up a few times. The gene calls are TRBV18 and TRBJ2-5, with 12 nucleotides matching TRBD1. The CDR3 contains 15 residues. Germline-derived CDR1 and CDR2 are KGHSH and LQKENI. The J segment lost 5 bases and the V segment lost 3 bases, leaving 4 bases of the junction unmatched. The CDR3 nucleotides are TGTGCCAGCTCACCTCGGGACAGGGGGCAGGAGACCCAGTACTTC. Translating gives CASSPRDRGQETQYF.